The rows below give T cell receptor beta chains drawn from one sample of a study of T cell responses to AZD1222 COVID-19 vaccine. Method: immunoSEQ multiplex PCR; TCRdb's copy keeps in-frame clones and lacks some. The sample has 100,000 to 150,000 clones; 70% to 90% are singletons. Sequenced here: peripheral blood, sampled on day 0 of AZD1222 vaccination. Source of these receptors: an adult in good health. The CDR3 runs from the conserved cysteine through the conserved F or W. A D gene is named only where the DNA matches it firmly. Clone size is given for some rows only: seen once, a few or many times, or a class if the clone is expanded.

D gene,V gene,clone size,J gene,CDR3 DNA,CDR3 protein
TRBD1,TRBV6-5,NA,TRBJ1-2,TGTGCCAGCAGACAAACCGGGACAGGGGGGGATGGCTACACCTTC,CASRQTGTGGDGYTF
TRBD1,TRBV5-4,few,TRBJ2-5,TGTGCCAGCAGCCCCTGGGCGGGACAGGGGGAAGAGACCCAGTACTTC,CASSPWAGQGEETQYF
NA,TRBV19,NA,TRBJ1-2,TGTGCCAGTATCCCCGGGGACGGAAACTATGGCTACACCTTC,CASIPGDGNYGYTF
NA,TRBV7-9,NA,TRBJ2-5,TGTGCCAGCAGCCGGACAGACCCTTGGACCCAGTACTTC,CASSRTDPWTQYF
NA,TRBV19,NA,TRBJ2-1,TGTGCCAGTAGGAAATTAGGCCGTGATGAGCAGTTCTTC,CASRKLGRDEQFF
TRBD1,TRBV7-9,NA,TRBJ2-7,TGTGCCAGCAGCTTTGCAGGGGGACAGGGGATGGGCTCCTACGAGCAGTACTTC,CASSFAGGQGMGSYEQYF
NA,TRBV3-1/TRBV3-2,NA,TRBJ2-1,TGTGCCAGCAGCCCTTCCCGCTCCTACAATGAGCAGTTCTTC,CASSPSRSYNEQFF
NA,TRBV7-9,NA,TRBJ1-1,TGTGCCAGCAGCCCGCCCGGACGGCTTGACACTGAAGCTTTCTTT,CASSPPGRLDTEAFF
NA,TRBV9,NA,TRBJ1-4,TGTGCCAGCAGCGTAGGGGCGGGGGGCAGAGAAAAACTGTTTTTT,CASSVGAGGREKLFF
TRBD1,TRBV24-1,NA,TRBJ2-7,TGTGCCACCAGTGACGCCGGGACAGGGACCGAGCAGTACTTC,CATSDAGTGTEQYF
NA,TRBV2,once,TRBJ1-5,TGTGCCAGCAGTACTTTGGGGGGGGCAGTTCAGCCCCAGCATTTT,CASSTLGGAVQPQHF
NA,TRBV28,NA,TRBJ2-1,TGTGCCAGCAGTTTACCTACCGGACTGTACAATGAGCAGTTCTTC,CASSLPTGLYNEQFF
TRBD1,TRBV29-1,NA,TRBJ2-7,TGCAGCGTTGCTGTTGACAGGGGGTTAGGCGAGCAGTACTTC,CSVAVDRGLGEQYF
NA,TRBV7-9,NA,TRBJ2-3,TGTGCCAGCCTTAGGGGGGCTAGCACAGATACGCAGTATTTT,CASLRGASTDTQYF
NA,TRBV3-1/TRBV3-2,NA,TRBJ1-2,TGTGCCAGCAGTGAATGGGGGCAGAAAACTAACTATGGCTACACCTTC,CASSEWGQKTNYGYTF
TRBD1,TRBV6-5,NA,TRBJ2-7,TGTGCCACTCGGGACAGCTACGAGCAGTACTTC,CATRDSYEQYF
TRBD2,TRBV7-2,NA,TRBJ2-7,TGTGCCAGCAGCTTCGGACTAGCGGCCGCCTACGAGCAGTACTTC,CASSFGLAAAYEQYF
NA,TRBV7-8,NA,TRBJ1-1,TGTGCCAGCAGCTTATCTTCCAGGAGGAGTACTGAAGCTTTCTTT,CASSLSSRRSTEAFF
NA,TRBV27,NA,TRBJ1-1,TGTGCCAGCAGTTTTAGCGCTATTTTGAACACTGAAGCTTTCTTT,CASSFSAILNTEAFF
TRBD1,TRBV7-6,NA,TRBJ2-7,TGTGCCAGCAGCATCCAGGGGGAAGGCGAGCAGTACTTC,CASSIQGEGEQYF
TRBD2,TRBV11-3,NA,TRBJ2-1,TGTGCCAGCAGCTTAGGCTGGAGTGGACTAGCGGACTCCTACAATGAGCAGTTCTTC,CASSLGWSGLADSYNEQFF
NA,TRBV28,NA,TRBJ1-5,TGTGCCAGCAGTTTCTCTAACGTAGGCAATCAGCCCCAGCATTTT,CASSFSNVGNQPQHF
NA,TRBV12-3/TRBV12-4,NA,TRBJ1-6,TGTGCCAGCAGTCACAATAATTCACCCCTCCACTTT,CASSHNNSPLHF
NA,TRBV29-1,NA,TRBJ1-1,TGCAGCGGGCGGGACGGGGGAGGCACTGAAGCTTTCTTT,CSGRDGGGTEAFF
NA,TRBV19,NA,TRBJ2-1,TGTGCCAGTAGGGACGGGAGTCTTCGTAATGAGCAGTTCTTC,CASRDGSLRNEQFF
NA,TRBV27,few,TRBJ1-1,TGTGCCAGCAGTTCCTGGGGAGGGGGGGCTAGGAGGACTGAAGCTTTCTTT,CASSSWGGGARRTEAFF
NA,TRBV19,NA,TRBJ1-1,TGTGCCAGTAGTATCTCTCGAACCGGGACAACCCAAGCTTTCTTT,CASSISRTGTTQAFF
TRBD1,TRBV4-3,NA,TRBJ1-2,TGCGCCAGCAGCCAGACAGGGGGCAATGGCTACACCTTC,CASSQTGGNGYTF
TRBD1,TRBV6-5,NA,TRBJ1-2,TGTGCCAGCAGAAGGGACAGCTTCTACACCTTC,CASRRDSFYTF
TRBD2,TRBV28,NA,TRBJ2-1,TGTGCCAGCGGAGTAGCGGGAGGTCTCTCCTACAATGAGCAGTTCTTC,CASGVAGGLSYNEQFF
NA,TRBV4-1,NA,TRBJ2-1,TGCGCCAGCAGCCAAGATCGAAGTTCCTACAATGAGCAGTTCTTC,CASSQDRSSYNEQFF
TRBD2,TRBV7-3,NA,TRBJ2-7,TGTGCCAGCAGCCCAGCGGGAGCCCCCTACGAGCAGTACTTC,CASSPAGAPYEQYF
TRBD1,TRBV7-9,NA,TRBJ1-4,TGTGCCAGCAGCTTAAGGGTTGGACAGGCGATTGAAAAACTGTTTTTT,CASSLRVGQAIEKLFF
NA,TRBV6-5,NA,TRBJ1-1,TGTGCCAGCAGACGACAGTCAAACACTGAAGCTTTCTTT,CASRRQSNTEAFF
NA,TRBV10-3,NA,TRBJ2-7,TGTGCCATCAGTGAGCTGGGAGAAAGCTCCTACGAGCAGTACTTC,CAISELGESSYEQYF
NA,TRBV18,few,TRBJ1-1,TGTGCCAGCTCACCAAATGCCGGAACCCAGGGGACTGAAGCTTTCTTT,CASSPNAGTQGTEAFF
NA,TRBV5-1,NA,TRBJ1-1,TGCGCCAGCAGCTTGGACGGGATAAAGAACACTGAAGCTTTCTTT,CASSLDGIKNTEAFF